This note documents a single TCR beta chain sequence. Its antigen is not identified. The sample contains more than one DNA sequence encoding this CDR3. V trimming: 6 bases; J trimming: 7 bases; junction bases outside the gene matches: 4. CDR1 and CDR2 (germline): KGHSH, LQKENI. This CDR3 contains 13 residues. The sample originates from a study of shared clonotypes between healthy human individuals. Study-wide results and limits: Generation probabilities were higher for clonotypes shared across all four sorted-subset donors than for unshared ones.

Assay: immunoSEQ multiplex PCR; the TCRdb copy retains only in-frame clones and omits some. The sample records fewer than 3 million clones, roughly 90% being singletons. This clonotype originated in a man younger than 30 in good health. Some clones in this sample may be carry-over from other donors' samples. The chain combines TRBV18 with TRBJ1-5, with 9 bases aligning to TRBD1. The sequenced sample consisted of naive CD4+ T cells from PBMCs. The subset was: CD45RA+ positively selected. CDR3 sequence (DNA): TGTGCCAGCTCGCTGGACAGGGGCCAGCCCCAGCATTTT. Its protein product is CASSLDRGQPQHF.